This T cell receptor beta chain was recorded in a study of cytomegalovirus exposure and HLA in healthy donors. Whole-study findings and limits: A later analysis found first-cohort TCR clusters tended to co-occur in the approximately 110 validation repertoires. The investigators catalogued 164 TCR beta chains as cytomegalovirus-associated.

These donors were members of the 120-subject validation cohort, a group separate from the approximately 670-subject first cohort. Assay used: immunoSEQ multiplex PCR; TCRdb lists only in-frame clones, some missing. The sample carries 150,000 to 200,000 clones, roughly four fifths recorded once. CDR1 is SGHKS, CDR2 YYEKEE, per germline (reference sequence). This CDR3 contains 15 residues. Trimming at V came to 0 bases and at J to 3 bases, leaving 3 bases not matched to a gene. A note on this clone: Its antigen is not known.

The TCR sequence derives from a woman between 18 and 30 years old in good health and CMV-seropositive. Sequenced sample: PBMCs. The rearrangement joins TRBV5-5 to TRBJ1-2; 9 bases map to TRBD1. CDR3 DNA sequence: TGTGCCAGCAGCTTGGGACAGGGGGTAGACTATGGCTACACCTTC. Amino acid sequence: CASSLGQGVDYGYTF.